This TCR beta chain is from a study of cytomegalovirus exposure and HLA in healthy donors. The PCR used 60 Vbeta and 13 Jbeta primers. Here immunoSEQ multiplex PCR was the method, and the copy in TCRdb shows in-frame clones only, minus some. The profile shows around 140,000 clones, about 80% of them singletons. With 1 base clipped from V and 8 bases from J, the junction kept 12 bases outside the gene matches. The CDR3 is 16 amino acids. From germline, CDR1 is MGHRA and CDR2 YSYEKL. What was sequenced was PBMCs. This chain uses TRBV4-1 with TRBJ2-3; TRBD2 matches 7 bases. The source of this sequence is a man aged 25 to 45 in good health and CMV-seropositive. The CDR3 protein is CASSQVDGTIVATQYF. In DNA, the CDR3 is TGCGCCAGCAGCCAAGTCGACGGGACTATAGTCGCTACGCAGTATTTT.